This TCR beta chain was sequenced in a study of CD8 T cells in Susac syndrome. A quantity of about 0.45 to 1 ug RNA underwent reverse transcription using random hexamers. The CDR3 of TCR beta was amplified by immunoSEQ multiplex PCR across 54 Vbeta and 13 Jbeta. TCRdb reprocessed the immunoSEQ multiplex PCR reads with MiXCR, giving one entry per CDR3 protein. Altogether fewer than 65,000 distinct CDR3 sequences are present, over 85% being singletons, with the ten largest covering roughly 0.19%. The CDR3 is 15 residues long. Germline V lookup: CDR1 LNHNV, CDR2 YYDKDF (reference sequence). Trimming at V came to 5 bases and at J to 2 bases, leaving 4 bases not matched to a gene.

The TCR comes from a human donor in good health. This sequence joins TRBV15 and TRBJ2-1; 9 nucleotides agree with TRBD1. Sequencing input: CD8+ T cells from PBMCs. The CDR3 loop reads CATSGDRVTYNEQFF. The CDR3 DNA is TGTGCCACCAGCGGGGACAGGGTAACCTACAATGAGCAGTTCTTC.